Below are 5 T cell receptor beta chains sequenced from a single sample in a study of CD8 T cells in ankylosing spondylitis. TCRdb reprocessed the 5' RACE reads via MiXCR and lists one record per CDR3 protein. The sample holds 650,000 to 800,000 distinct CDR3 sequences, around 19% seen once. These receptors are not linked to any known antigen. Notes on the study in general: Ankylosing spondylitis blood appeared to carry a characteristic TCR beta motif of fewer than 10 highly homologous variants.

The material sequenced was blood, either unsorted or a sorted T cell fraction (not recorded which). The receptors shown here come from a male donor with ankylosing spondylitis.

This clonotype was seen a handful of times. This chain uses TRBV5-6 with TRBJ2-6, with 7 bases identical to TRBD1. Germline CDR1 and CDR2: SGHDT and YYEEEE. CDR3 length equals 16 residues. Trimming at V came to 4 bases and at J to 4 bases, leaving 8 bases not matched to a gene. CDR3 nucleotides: TGTGCCAGCAGCAAAGACAGGGTCTTAGGGGCCAACGTCCTGACTTTC. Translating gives CASSKDRVLGANVLTF.

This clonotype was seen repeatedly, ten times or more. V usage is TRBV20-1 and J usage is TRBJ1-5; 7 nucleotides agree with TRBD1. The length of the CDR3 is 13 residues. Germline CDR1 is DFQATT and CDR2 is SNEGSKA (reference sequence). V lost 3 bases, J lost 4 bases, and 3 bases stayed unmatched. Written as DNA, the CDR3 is TGCAGTGCTAGTAAGACAGGGAATCAGCCCCAGCATTTT. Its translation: CSASKTGNQPQHF.

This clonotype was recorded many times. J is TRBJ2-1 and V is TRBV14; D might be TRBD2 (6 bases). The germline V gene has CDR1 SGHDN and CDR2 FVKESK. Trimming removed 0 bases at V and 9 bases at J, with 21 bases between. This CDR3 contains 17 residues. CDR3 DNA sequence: TGTGCCAGCAGCCAAGAGAAGGGGACTGGGCGTCGGGGTGAGCAGTTCTTC. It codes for CASSQEKGTGRRGEQFF. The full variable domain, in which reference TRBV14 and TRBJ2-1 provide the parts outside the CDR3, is EAGVTQFPSHSVIEKGQTVTLRCDPISGHDNLYWYRRVMGKEIKFLLHFVKESKQDESGMPNNRFLAERTGGTYSTLKVQPAELEDSGVYFCASSQEKGTGRRGEQFFGPGTRLTVL.

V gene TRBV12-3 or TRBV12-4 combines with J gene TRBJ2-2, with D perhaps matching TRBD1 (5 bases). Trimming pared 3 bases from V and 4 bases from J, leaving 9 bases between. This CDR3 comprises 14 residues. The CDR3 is CASSFQGPTGELFF. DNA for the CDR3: TGTGCCAGCAGTTTTCAGGGTCCCACCGGGGAGCTGTTTTTT.

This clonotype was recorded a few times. The CDR3 DNA reads as TGCGCCAGCACGGAGAATCTCAGCTCTGGAAACACCATATATTTT. As protein: CASTENLSSGNTIYF. The V call is TRBV5-1, the J call TRBJ1-3; no clear D gene. This CDR3 region has 15 residues. The germline V gene encodes CDR1 SGHRS and CDR2 YFSETQ. The V and J ends lost 6 bases and 0 bases respectively, with 13 bases between them.